The entry that follows covers one TCR beta chain sequence. What this receptor recognizes is not known. Base qualities are not recorded, but no much larger clone differs from it by a single base. This sample stems from a study of T cell responses to AZD1222 COVID-19 vaccine (dated by TCRdb to about 2021). General notes on the study: AZD1222 recipients with second doses at about 4 weeks or about 12 weeks were pooled, because spike-specific TCR depth and breadth did not differ between schedules. A total of approximately 240 trial participants underwent TCR sequencing, of whom around 200 received two doses of AZD1222 and some 25 received two doses of the MenACWY control vaccine. Trial participants were enrolled by age into subgroups of 18-55, 56-69 and 70-plus years, and around 150, 29 and 61 TCR-sequenced participants, respectively, were included in these subgroups. Here is what the overall study found, with its caveats: The 56-69-year group was small, and its depth increase did not reach significance, likely because of low power. CD4 TCRs associated with the vaccine covered the entire spike protein, and the dominant responses were in regions 160-218 and 743-854. Because no day 14 peak-response samples were available, the repertoires could be characterized only after the peak T cell response. After two AZD1222 doses, both the breadth and the depth of spike-specific TCRs were significantly higher than at day 0 and than in MenACWY recipients. Epitopes outside the regions mutated in the B.1.351 and B.1.1.7 variants were reportedly recognized by nearly half of the unique spike-specific TCRs. Conclusions about previously exposed vaccinees are limited because only six or seven AZD1222 recipients were SARS-CoV-2 seropositive at baseline. Participants were mostly white British and included more females than males, and it was suggested by the authors that clonal diversity may have been underestimated.

The CDR3 runs 16 residues from the cysteine to the phenylalanine. The only DNA kept is the CDR3, 48 bases in frame from the first base. A distance of 10 bases separates the germline ends of V and J, which lose 2 bases and 2 bases respectively. The germline V gene supplies CDR1 MNHNS and CDR2 SASEGT. The label giving this sample's time point can be read as: baseline before first vaccination. Samples from vaccinated people were obtained from the UK trials COV001 and COV002, which included a single-blind randomized controlled phase 2/3 trial of AZD1222 (ChAdOx1 nCoV-19) in healthy adults. Trial participant PBMC samples were collected at day 0 and day 28 after the second dose for TCRbeta chain sequencing. The CDR3 regions of human TCRbeta chains were subjected to immunosequencing. The original pipeline was this. Repertoire TCRs were checked for matches against a reference library of SARS-CoV-2-specific TCRs that had been generated using the MIRA antigen-specificity platform. Breadth was defined as the fraction of unique TCRs that were SARS-CoV-2-associated. Depth was defined as the fraction of total T cells that were SARS-CoV-2-associated. Each spike-specific TCR was assigned to its reactive spike region and to a CD4 or CD8 class using the MIRA data. Log10-transformed breadth and depth values were compared by one-way ANOVA with Sidak's multiple comparisons tests. Here the immuneACCESS table is served through TCRdb, limited to in-frame sequences with V and J called. Missing clones are a known gap in these copies; in checked studies unresolved V genes cover under half, and the rest lacks a known reason. That table furnishes V, J and clone size, whereas the DNA furnished D and trimming. The sample table holds about 120,000 clones, of which about 89% were seen once. The top ten clones comprise roughly 1.6% of the sample.

The TCR sequence derives from an adult in good health. The sequences come from peripheral blood, collected on day 0 of AZD1222 vaccination. The sequence links TRBV6-1 to TRBJ2-6; the best D guess is TRBD1, with 6 bases matching. The nucleotide sequence is TGTGCCAGCAGTGAACAGGGGAGAGCTGGGGCCAACGTCCTGACTTTC. Its protein is CASSEQGRAGANVLTF.